This T cell receptor beta chain was captured by sequencing in a study of regulatory T cells in long-lasting Graves disease. The CDR3 totals 12 residues. CDR1 is LGHNT and CDR2 is FRNRAP in the germline V gene. The germline V and J ends were trimmed by 2 bases and 8 bases, with 9 bases remaining between them. Both iRepertoire HTBI primers and Arm-PCR of CDR3 regions were used to build the TCR beta libraries. Methods used by the authors: Across samples, 60 or so TRBV and some 14 TRBJ segments were found. TCRdb re-derived calls from the multiplex PCR reads in MiXCR, one entry per CDR3 protein. The V and J calls reflect TCRdb's pipeline rather than the authors' work. The sample gives 250,000 or so distinct CDR3 sequences, 18% of which show up once; around 15% is in the top ten. Time point described: newly diagnosed GD, antithyroid drugs for less than 3 months. RNA extracted from PBMCs served as the sequencing template.

This clonotype was counted ten times or more. A further study also used this sample, focusing on T cells in Graves' hyperthyroidism and ophthalmopathy. That work states: During a first-round RT-PCR of the TCR CDR3, the HTBI primer set was used. Most clonotypes expanded in the thyroid (above 0.001) were also present in blood.

The clonotype comes from a young woman with Graves disease. This sample comprised peripheral blood mononuclear cells (PBMCs), obtained at new diagnosis, from a patient treated with antithyroid drugs. V and J are TRBV12-5 and TRBJ1-1; D ambiguous. The CDR3 reads CASGLSETEAFF. The CDR3 DNA sequence: TGTGCTAGTGGTTTGAGTGAGACAGAAGCTTTCTTT.